Only one count was recorded for the clone carrying this T cell receptor (beta chain). This entry belongs to a study of shared clonotypes between healthy human individuals. The data were produced by immunoSEQ multiplex PCR, yet TCRdb's version contains in-frame clones alone and is incomplete. The data show 2 million to 2.5 million clones, 90% to 95% seen once. V lost 1 base and J lost 3; bases outside the gene matches: 2. Germline lookup yields CDR1 LGHNA and CDR2 YNFKEQ. The CDR3 consists of 15 residues. The sequenced material came from naive CD4+ T cells from PBMCs. As for subset: CD45RA+ positively selected. V is TRBV4-2 and J is TRBJ2-7, with TRBD2 identical over 11 bases. This receptor was obtained from a young man in good health. Some clones in this sample may be carry-over from other donors' samples. The chain's CDR3 is CASSQATSGSYEQYF. For the CDR3, the DNA is TGTGCCAGCAGCCAAGCTACTAGCGGGAGCTACGAGCAGTACTTC.